Presented here are 10 T cell receptor beta chains from one specimen sequenced in a study of blood T cell repertoires in COVID-19. Repertoires were generated with immunoSEQ multiplex PCR, while TCRdb's copy carries only in-frame clones and drops some. The data contain about 170,000 clones, approximately 86% of them singletons. The sequencing sample was made of peripheral blood. The source is a man aged 65-85 years with acute or convalescent COVID-19.

V usage is TRBV5-1 and J usage is TRBJ1-6, with D perhaps matching TRBD1 (5 bases). The V end was cut by 0 bases, the J end by 7 bases, with 14 bases between. The CDR3 has 16 amino acids. Germline V gives CDR1 SGHRS, CDR2 YFSETQ. As DNA, the CDR3 is TGCGCCAGCAGCTTGGACGGAGCAGGGCGCAATTCACCCCTCCACTTT. This codes for CASSLDGAGRNSPLHF.

The V gene is TRBV9, the J gene TRBJ1-3; TRBD1 aligns across 7 bases. CDR1 is SGDLS, CDR2 YYNGEE, per germline. With V trimmed by 2 bases and J by 0 bases, 2 bases remained unmatched. The CDR3 consists of 15 residues. CDR3 coding DNA: TGTGCCAGCAGCGTGGGGGACAGCTCTGGAAACACCATATATTTT. It codes for CASSVGDSSGNTIYF.

This chain links TRBV4-3 with TRBJ2-7; TRBD1 aligns across 7 bases. Unmatched junction bases numbered 5, after V lost 3 bases and J lost 3 bases. The CDR3 extends over 14 amino acids. CDR1 LGHNA and CDR2 YSLEER come from the germline V gene. This chain's CDR3 is CASSHRDSGYEQYF. The DNA of the CDR3 is TGCGCCAGCAGCCATCGGGACAGTGGCTACGAGCAGTACTTC.

The chain recombines TRBV6-5 with TRBJ2-1, with a possible D match to TRBD1 (6 bases). V lost 6 bases and J 5 bases, leaving 11 bases between the germline ends. Germline values: CDR1 MNHEY, CDR2 SVGAGI. The CDR3 consists of 13 residues. The CDR3 spells CASRYNRDNEQFF. The CDR3 DNA follows: TGTGCCAGCAGGTACAACAGGGACAATGAGCAGTTCTTC.

This clone was seen only once. CDR3 nucleotides: TGTGCCAGCAGCTCCCGGACTAGCGGGGGGGGGACAGATACGCAGTATTTT. Its protein is CASSSRTSGGGTDTQYF. The V and J genes are TRBV11-3 and TRBJ2-3, with TRBD2 identical over 15 bases. The length of the CDR3 is 17 residues. CDR1 SGHNT and CDR2 YENEEA come from the germline V gene. V shed 4 bases, J shed 3 bases, and the junction held 5 bases outside the gene matches.

This chain uses TRBV2 with TRBJ2-1, with TRBD1 as a possible D gene (5 bases). V was cut by 9 bases and J by 3 bases, with 6 bases left in between. The V gene's germline CDR1 is SNHLY and CDR2 FYNNEI. This CDR3 is 11 amino acids long. The CDR3 region has the DNA TGTGCCAGAGGGGACTACAATGAGCAGTTCTTC. This codes for CARGDYNEQFF. The complete variable domain, with remaining parts taken from reference TRBV2 and TRBJ2-1, reads EPEVTQTPSHQVTQMGQEVILRCVPISNHLYFYWYRQILGQKVEFLVSFYNNEISEKSEIFDDQFSVERPDGSNFTLKIRSTKLEDSAMYFCARGDYNEQFFGPGTRLTVL.

The rearrangement uses TRBV7-9 and TRBJ2-6, with D maybe TRBD1 (5 bases). The CDR3 is 18 amino acids. Germline CDR1 is SEHNR and CDR2 is FQNEAQ (reference sequence). The germline V and J ends were trimmed by 5 bases and 0 bases, with 17 bases remaining between them. The DNA of the CDR3 is TGTGCCAGCAGCCTGACAGAGCCTGCCCTCTCTGGGGCCAACGTCCTGACTTTC. Residues: CASSLTEPALSGANVLTF. Using reference TRBV7-9 and TRBJ2-6 for the parts outside the CDR3, the full variable domain is DTGVSQNPRHKITKRGQNVTFRCDPISEHNRLYWYRQTLGQGPEFLTYFQNEAQLEKSRLLSDRFSAERPKGSFSTLEIQRTEQGDSAMYLCASSLTEPALSGANVLTFGAGSRLTVL.

CDR3 bases: TGTGCCAGCAGCGGACAGTCTAATTCACCCCTCCACTTT. This gives the protein CASSGQSNSPLHF. The gene calls are TRBV6-5 and TRBJ1-6, with D perhaps TRBD1 (6 bases). There are 13 residues in the CDR3. V dropped 6 bases and J dropped 6 bases, with 9 bases sitting between them. Germline values: CDR1 MNHEY, CDR2 SVGAGI.

The chain links TRBV7-8 to TRBJ2-1; D perhaps matches TRBD1 (5 bases). The CDR3 spans 13 residues. V was clipped by 5 bases and J by 4 bases, with 9 bases between them. Germline CDR1 and CDR2: SGHVS and FQNEAQ. The CDR3: CASSLTVYNEQFF. DNA for the CDR3: TGTGCCAGCAGCCTGACAGTGTACAATGAGCAGTTCTTC.

The chain uses TRBV28 and TRBJ2-5; 10 nucleotides match TRBD2. Germline V gene data show CDR1 as MDHEN and CDR2 as SYDVKM. This CDR3 comprises 18 residues. V was clipped by 5 bases and J by 4 bases; unmatched bases: 16. This CDR3 is CASSPRFYLAGAGETQYF. The CDR3 DNA is TGTGCCAGCAGTCCCCGATTCTACCTAGCGGGGGCGGGAGAGACCCAGTACTTC.